The rows below give T cell receptor beta chains drawn from one sample of a study of T cells in Graves' hyperthyroidism and ophthalmopathy. TCRdb processed the multiplex PCR reads anew with MiXCR; each CDR3 protein has one entry. The sample has hundreds of thousands of distinct CDR3 sequences; roughly 14% are singletons. The material sequenced was blood. All receptors come from a woman aged 25 to 45 with Graves' hyperthyroidism that later progressed to Graves' ophthalmopathy. CDR3s include the opening cysteine and the closing phenylalanine or tryptophan. The order of the fields is clone size, J gene, D gene, V gene, CDR3 DNA, CDR3 protein. The D gene is left open where the match is weak. Rows may omit the clone size; those that give it use once, few, many or a size class.

size: -; J: TRBJ2-1; D: -; V: TRBV3-1; DNA: TGTGCCAGCAGCCAAGGTCTTCTAGTGGAGCAGTTCTTC; CDR3: CASSQGLLVEQFF
size: -; J: TRBJ1-1; D: -; V: TRBV5-1; DNA: TGCGCCAGCAGCGCGGACCTAAACACTGAAGCTTTCTTT; CDR3: CASSADLNTEAFF
size: -; J: TRBJ1-5; D: -; V: TRBV30; DNA: TGTGCCTGGAGTGTGGGGGCAGCGAATCAGCCCCAGCATTTT; CDR3: CAWSVGAANQPQHF
size: -; J: TRBJ2-3; D: TRBD2; V: TRBV20-1; DNA: TGCAGTGCTAGGAGGGGACTAGCGGGAGAAGGAACAGATACGCAGTATTTT; CDR3: CSARRGLAGEGTDTQYF
size: many; J: TRBJ2-3; D: -; V: TRBV6-2/TRBV6-3; DNA: TGTGCCAGCGCGTCGGGGGAAAATACGCAGTATTTT; CDR3: CASASGENTQYF
size: many; J: TRBJ2-2; D: TRBD2; V: TRBV6-2/TRBV6-3; DNA: TGTGCCAGCAGCCCTACTAGCGGGAGCATGTTCGACACCGGGGAGCTGTTTTTT; CDR3: CASSPTSGSMFDTGELFF
size: many; J: TRBJ1-1; D: TRBD1; V: TRBV6-1; DNA: TGTGCCAGCACGTCGGACAGGCGGAGGACTGAAGCTTTCTTT; CDR3: CASTSDRRRTEAFF
size: many; J: TRBJ2-3; D: -; V: TRBV13; DNA: TGTGCCAGCAGCCACCGAGGCGATACGCAGTATTTT; CDR3: CASSHRGDTQYF
size: many; J: TRBJ2-5; D: TRBD1; V: TRBV7-3; DNA: TGTGCCAGCAGCCCGACAGGGGGCGCAGGGACCCAGTACTTC; CDR3: CASSPTGGAGTQYF
size: many; J: TRBJ1-2; D: TRBD1; V: TRBV20-1; DNA: TGCAGTGCTAGCGTTGGACAGGTCGAGGGCGGCTACACCTTC; CDR3: CSASVGQVEGGYTF
size: -; J: TRBJ2-3; D: -; V: TRBV9; DNA: TGTGCCAGCAGCGTAGAGGGGACCCTCGGCACAGATACGCAGTATTTT; CDR3: CASSVEGTLGTDTQYF
size: -; J: TRBJ1-1; D: TRBD1; V: TRBV7-2; DNA: TGTGCCAGCAGCCTCAGGGGGGTAGAGAACACTGAAGCTTTCTTT; CDR3: CASSLRGVENTEAFF
size: many; J: TRBJ2-3; D: -; V: TRBV20-1; DNA: TGCAGTGCTTCCGACCCTCTCACAGATACGCAGTATTTT; CDR3: CSASDPLTDTQYF
size: many; J: TRBJ2-7; D: -; V: TRBV30; DNA: TGTGCCTGGAGTGTACAGTCTGGTTTCGAGGAGTACTTC; CDR3: CAWSVQSGFEEYF
size: few; J: TRBJ1-2; D: -; V: TRBV29-1; DNA: TGCAGCATAGGGCCAGAGGACGTGGGCTACACCTTC; CDR3: CSIGPEDVGYTF
size: few; J: TRBJ2-3; D: -; V: TRBV5-1; DNA: TGCGCCAGCAGCTCTTTGGGGACTAGCACAGATACGCAGTATTTT; CDR3: CASSSLGTSTDTQYF
size: many; J: TRBJ2-1; D: TRBD1; V: TRBV28; DNA: TGTGCCAGCAGTCCTTGGACAGGGTCCTACAATGAGCAGTTCTTC; CDR3: CASSPWTGSYNEQFF
size: many; J: TRBJ1-1; D: -; V: TRBV27; DNA: TGTGCCAGCAGTTTACACGGGAGCACTGAAGCTTTCTTT; CDR3: CASSLHGSTEAFF
size: -; J: TRBJ2-1; D: TRBD2; V: TRBV20-1; DNA: TGCAGTGCTAGAGAGGGAGGGGGACTAGCGGGGAGAGATGAGCAGTTCTTC; CDR3: CSAREGGGLAGRDEQFF
size: many; J: TRBJ2-3; D: -; V: TRBV11-3; DNA: TGTGCCAGCAGCTTATCTCAGAATCCAGATACGCAGTATTTT; CDR3: CASSLSQNPDTQYF
size: few; J: TRBJ1-1; D: TRBD1; V: TRBV5-5; DNA: TGTGCCAGCAGTCAGGTGCAGGGGGTGGGCACTGAAGCTTTCTTT; CDR3: CASSQVQGVGTEAFF
size: few; J: TRBJ2-1; D: TRBD1; V: TRBV24-1; DNA: TGTGCCACCAGTGCCGACCTGGACAGGGGGTGGAATGAGCAGTTCTTC; CDR3: CATSADLDRGWNEQFF
size: many; J: TRBJ2-7; D: TRBD2; V: TRBV29-1; DNA: TGCAGCGTTGAAGGGTTGTGGGGAGTCGGGACTAGCGGGAGGTACGAGCAGTACTTC; CDR3: CSVEGLWGVGTSGRYEQYF
size: many; J: TRBJ1-2; D: -; V: TRBV7-2; DNA: TGTGCCAGCAGCTCCAGCCCCCGCAGAGACTATGGCTACACCTTC; CDR3: CASSSSPRRDYGYTF
size: few; J: TRBJ1-1; D: TRBD1; V: TRBV18; DNA: TGTGCCAGCTCACCGGGGACAGCGGTGAACACTGAAGCTTTCTTT; CDR3: CASSPGTAVNTEAFF
size: -; J: TRBJ1-5; D: -; V: TRBV30; DNA: TGTGCCTGGAGTCCCCGCTACCACAGTCCCAATCAGCCCCAGCATTTT; CDR3: CAWSPRYHSPNQPQHF
size: many; J: TRBJ2-3; D: TRBD2; V: TRBV7-2; DNA: TGTGCCAGCAACCTAGGAGCGGGAGGGCCGCCGCAGTATTTT; CDR3: CASNLGAGGPPQYF
size: many; J: TRBJ1-5; D: TRBD1; V: TRBV30; DNA: TGTGCCTGGAGTGCGGGACAGGGTACCTCAGCCCAGCATTTT; CDR3: CAWSAGQGTSAQHF
size: -; J: TRBJ1-5; D: -; V: TRBV30; DNA: TGTGCCTGGAGACCTAATGAGTATAGCAATCAGCCCCAGCATTTT; CDR3: CAWRPNEYSNQPQHF
size: many; J: TRBJ1-4; D: -; V: TRBV6-1; DNA: TGTGCCAGCAGGGATCAAGGGGGGAGTACAAAACTGTTTTTT; CDR3: CASRDQGGSTKLFF
size: once; J: TRBJ1-5; D: -; V: TRBV24-1; DNA: TGTGCCACCAGTGATGGGGCTGGCCATAGCAATCAGCCCCAGCATTTT; CDR3: CATSDGAGHSNQPQHF
size: once; J: TRBJ2-7; D: -; V: TRBV29-1; DNA: TGCAGCGTTGAAGGTCCCGGGATAGCCTACGAGCAGTACTTC; CDR3: CSVEGPGIAYEQYF
size: many; J: TRBJ1-1; D: -; V: TRBV9; DNA: TGTGCCAGCAGCGTGGCCCCGGGACAAGGAGCTTTCTTT; CDR3: CASSVAPGQGAFF
size: many; J: TRBJ2-7; D: -; V: TRBV6-2/TRBV6-3; DNA: TGTGCCAGCACCCCCGGATCAAGCGTCGGCGAGCAGTACTTC; CDR3: CASTPGSSVGEQYF
size: many; J: TRBJ2-7; D: -; V: TRBV27; DNA: TGTGCCAGCAGTTCCCCGAGGGGGTCCAGATCGTACGAGCAGTACTTC; CDR3: CASSSPRGSRSYEQYF
size: -; J: TRBJ2-7; D: -; V: TRBV20-1; DNA: TGCAGTGCTGGTCCGAGACAAGGGGTCCCGCCATACGAGCAGTACTTC; CDR3: CSAGPRQGVPPYEQYF
size: -; J: TRBJ2-7; D: -; V: TRBV20-1; DNA: TGCAGTGCTATAAGCAGGATCTCGAACGAGCAGTACTTC; CDR3: CSAISRISNEQYF
size: once; J: TRBJ1-2; D: -; V: TRBV19; DNA: TGTGCCACCCTCCGCGGGGCATTCTATGGCTACACCTTC; CDR3: CATLRGAFYGYTF
size: -; J: TRBJ2-1; D: TRBD2; V: TRBV6-5; DNA: TGTGCCAGCAGTTACACCTCTACCCGAAGCGGGGGGTGGAATGAGCAGTTCTTC; CDR3: CASSYTSTRSGGWNEQFF
size: many; J: TRBJ2-5; D: TRBD2; V: TRBV27; DNA: TGTGCCAGCAGTTTCGGACTAGCGGGAGGCGTAGGGGAGACCCAGTACTTC; CDR3: CASSFGLAGGVGETQYF
size: few; J: TRBJ1-3; D: -; V: TRBV7-2; DNA: TGTGCCAGCAGAATAGGGGGATTTGGAAACACCATATATTTT; CDR3: CASRIGGFGNTIYF